Below, 22 T cell receptor beta chains from the same sample are listed, as sequenced in a study of blood T cell repertoires in COVID-19. Using immunoSEQ multiplex PCR, the repertoire was profiled, and TCRdb retains in-frame clones only, with some absent. The sample carries roughly 120,000 clones, roughly 90% recorded once. Sequenced input: peripheral blood. These receptors came from a man aged 55-75 years with COVID-19, enrolled during active disease.

This clone came up a few times. The gene calls are TRBV6-2 or TRBV6-3 and TRBJ1-5; D unclear. Trimming took 1 base from V and 6 from J, leaving 13 bases between them. This CDR3 is 15 amino acids long. Germline values: CDR1 MNHEY, CDR2 SVGEGT. CDR3 DNA sequence: TGTGCCAGCAGTTACTTTGAGGGCCTGGGTCAGCCCCAGCATTTT. It specifies CASSYFEGLGQPQHF.

This chain links TRBV11-3 with TRBJ2-5; D remains ambiguous. This CDR3 spans 12 amino acids. The germline V and J ends were trimmed by 5 bases and 5 bases, with 9 bases remaining between them. CDR1 is SGHNT, CDR2 YENEEA, per germline. The CDR3 here is CASSARAETQYF. In DNA form, the CDR3 reads TGTGCCAGCAGCGCGCGAGCGGAGACCCAGTACTTC.

The rearrangement links TRBV6-6 to TRBJ2-4, with D possibly TRBD1 on 7 matching bases. The CDR3 is 17 residues long. Germline V gives CDR1 MNHNY, CDR2 SVGAGI (reference sequence). Trimming removed 5 bases at V and 4 bases at J, with 21 bases between. CDR3 amino acids: CASSHGKGGTAKNIQYF. Here the CDR3 DNA reads TGTGCCAGCAGTCACGGAAAAGGCGGGACAGCAAAAAACATTCAGTACTTC.

The CDR3 protein is CASSLTSGSVSYEQYF. DNA of the CDR3: TGTGCCAGCAGCTTAACTAGCGGGAGCGTTTCCTACGAGCAGTACTTC. The rearrangement uses TRBV7-3 and TRBJ2-7; 9 positions match TRBD2. Trimming cost V 0 bases and J 1 base; bases outside gene matches: 4. The CDR3 is 16 residues long. The germline gives CDR1 SGHTA, CDR2 FQGTGA.

By sample fraction, this clone is medium-sized. CDR3 in amino acids: CASSLGARERYEQYF. The CDR3 region has the DNA TGCGCCAGCAGCTTGGGCGCGCGGGAGAGGTACGAGCAGTACTTC. The rearrangement links TRBV5-1 to TRBJ2-7, with TRBD2 identical over 7 bases. V lost 0 bases and J lost 4; bases outside the gene matches: 7. Germline CDR1 is SGHRS and CDR2 is YFSETQ. The CDR3 runs 15 residues.

The J gene is TRBJ1-3, the V gene TRBV3-1 (or the pseudogene TRBV3-2), with 7 bases matching TRBD1. V was clipped by 5 bases and J by 0 bases; unmatched bases: 4. This CDR3 comprises 15 residues. CDR1 is LGHDT and CDR2 is YNNKEL in the germline V gene (reference sequence). The CDR3 here is CASSADRVSGNTIYF. In DNA form, the CDR3 reads TGTGCCAGCAGCGCCGACAGGGTCTCTGGAAACACCATATATTTT.

The CDR3 region has the DNA TGTGCCTGGAGTAGGGGCCCTGAAGCTTTCTTT. Translation: CAWSRGPEAFF. The chain couples TRBV30 to TRBJ1-1; a weak D match, TRBD1 (5 bases). The germline CDR1 and CDR2 sequences are GTSNPN and SVGIG (reference sequence). This CDR3 is 11 amino acids long. V was cut by 2 bases and J by 6 bases, with 7 bases left in between.

This chain uses TRBV2 with TRBJ2-2, with a possible D match to TRBD1 (5 bases). Germline V gene lookup returns CDR1 SNHLY and CDR2 FYNNEI. Deletions cut 4 bases from V and 6 bases from J, with 9 bases between. CDR3 length equals 13 residues. CDR3 DNA: TGTGCCAGCAGTGTAAGGGGTCCCGGGGAGCTGTTTTTT. Amino acids: CASSVRGPGELFF.

The V gene is TRBV28, the J gene TRBJ2-3; D ambiguous. V shed 7 bases and J shed 4 bases, with 21 bases lying between them. Germline V gene lookup returns CDR1 MDHEN and CDR2 SYDVKM. The CDR3 covers 16 residues. CDR3 sequence reads: CASTTHLWAVPDTQYF. CDR3 coding DNA: TGTGCCAGCACCACTCACCTCTGGGCAGTACCAGATACGCAGTATTTT.

This clone was detected once. The V call is TRBV3-1 (or the pseudogene TRBV3-2), the J call TRBJ1-4; 7 bases align to TRBD1. Trimming removed 4 bases from V and 3 bases from J; junction bases left unmatched: 8. The CDR3 spans 16 residues. Germline lookup yields CDR1 LGHDT and CDR2 YNNKEL (reference sequence). CDR3 amino acids: CASSPDRDSSNEKLFF. CDR3 DNA: TGTGCCAGCAGCCCCGATCGGGACAGCTCTAATGAAAAACTGTTTTTT.

The chain carries TRBV5-4 and TRBJ2-3; 8 nucleotides align to TRBD2. The trim removed 0 bases at V and 3 bases at J, leaving 3 bases unmatched. CDR1 is SGHNT and CDR2 is YYREEE in the germline V gene (reference sequence). The CDR3 is 15 amino acids. For the CDR3, the DNA is TGTGCCAGCAGCTTGGTACGGGGGGGTACAGATACGCAGTATTTT. This codes for CASSLVRGGTDTQYF.

The chain joins TRBV2 to TRBJ2-1; D gene ambiguous. This CDR3 region has 14 residues. The germline V and J ends were trimmed by 2 bases and 3 bases, with 8 bases remaining between them. Germline CDR1 is SNHLY and CDR2 is FYNNEI. CDR3 coding DNA: TGTGCCAGCAGTGAACAACCTAGCTACAATGAGCAGTTCTTC. This gives the protein CASSEQPSYNEQFF.

The chain combines TRBV4-1 with TRBJ1-4, with D unclear. CDR1 and CDR2 (germline): MGHRA, YSYEKL. This CDR3 has 15 amino acids. Trimming removed 6 bases at V and 0 bases at J, with 11 bases between. The CDR3 reads CASSLIIATNEKLFF. As DNA, the CDR3 is TGCGCCAGCAGTTTGATTATAGCAACTAATGAAAAACTGTTTTTT.

The chain couples TRBV19 to TRBJ2-7, with D perhaps matching TRBD1 (7 bases). The V end was cut by 3 bases, the J end by 3 bases, with 15 bases between. Germline V gene data show CDR1 as LNHDA and CDR2 as SQIVND (reference sequence). The CDR3 contains 15 residues. The CDR3 bases are TGTGCCAGTAGTATTGGGGGGACAGAAAACTACGAGCAGTACTTC. Its protein product is CASSIGGTENYEQYF.

The V gene is TRBV30, the J gene TRBJ2-1; 12 bases are shared with TRBD2. The germline V gene has CDR1 GTSNPN and CDR2 SVGIG (reference sequence). With 5 bases clipped from V and 9 bases from J, the junction kept 8 bases outside the gene matches. The CDR3 length is 14 residues. The DNA of the CDR3 is TGTGCCTGGGCTAGCGGGAGGGCCTCGGGTGAGCAGTTCTTC. This gives the protein CAWASGRASGEQFF.

This chain joins TRBV6-4 and TRBJ2-7; 7 nucleotides agree with TRBD2. Trimming removed 7 bases from V and 4 bases from J; junction bases left unmatched: 13. Germline assignment: CDR1 MRHNA and CDR2 SNTAGT. This CDR3 is built from 15 residues. In DNA, the CDR3 is TGTGCCAGCACCCGAGCGGGAAGGGCTGGGTACGAGCAGTACTTC. It translates to CASTRAGRAGYEQYF.

The chain carries TRBV7-7 and TRBJ2-5; 8 bases align to TRBD2. Germline CDR1 is SSHAT and CDR2 is FNYEAQ (reference sequence). This CDR3 region has 14 residues. V shed 5 bases and J 2 bases; nucleotides not matched to a gene: 4. Here the CDR3 DNA reads TGTGCCAGCAGCCGTAGCGGGACTCAAGAGACCCAGTACTTC. It encodes CASSRSGTQETQYF.

The chain recombines TRBV2 with TRBJ1-1, with D unclear. CDR1 is SNHLY, CDR2 FYNNEI, per germline. The ends were cut back, 8 bases at V and 0 bases at J, with 10 bases in the middle. The CDR3 is 13 residues long. The DNA for the CDR3 is TGTGCCAGCCACCCAGATTTGAACACTGAAGCTTTCTTT. Encoded protein: CASHPDLNTEAFF.

The rearrangement joins TRBV7-2 to TRBJ2-3; D gene uncertain. Germline V lookup: CDR1 SGHTA, CDR2 FQGNSA. V gave up 5 bases and J gave up 5 bases, with 8 bases separating them. The CDR3 contains 12 residues. As DNA, the CDR3 is TGTGCCAGCAGCCCCCGACTAGATACGCAGTATTTT. It is translated as CASSPRLDTQYF.

The chain has TRBV28 and TRBJ1-5; D gene uncertain. The CDR3 is made up of 17 amino acids. The V end lost 6 bases, the J end lost 0 bases, and 18 bases lay between the germline ends. Germline values: CDR1 MDHEN, CDR2 SYDVKM. Here the CDR3 reads CASRATTLFHSNQPQHF. DNA of the CDR3: TGTGCCAGCAGGGCCACTACCCTCTTCCATAGCAATCAGCCCCAGCATTTT.

The chain has TRBV7-8 and TRBJ2-6, with 9 bases aligning to TRBD1. V lost 4 bases and J lost 3; bases outside the gene matches: 7. This CDR3 has 17 amino acids. Germline V gives CDR1 SGHVS, CDR2 FQNEAQ. CDR3 nucleotides: TGTGCCAGCAGCTCTTCCTACAGGGGGCTTGGGGCCAACGTCCTGACTTTC. Its protein is CASSSSYRGLGANVLTF.

This chain connects TRBV30 to TRBJ1-1; D unresolved. Trimming removed 1 base at V and 3 bases at J, with 12 bases between. Germline loops: CDR1 GTSNPN, CDR2 SVGIG (reference sequence). The CDR3 is 14 amino acids. The CDR3, as DNA: TGTGCCTGGAGTGGTAAAGGGAGGGACACTGAAGCTTTCTTT. Translated, it gives CAWSGKGRDTEAFF.